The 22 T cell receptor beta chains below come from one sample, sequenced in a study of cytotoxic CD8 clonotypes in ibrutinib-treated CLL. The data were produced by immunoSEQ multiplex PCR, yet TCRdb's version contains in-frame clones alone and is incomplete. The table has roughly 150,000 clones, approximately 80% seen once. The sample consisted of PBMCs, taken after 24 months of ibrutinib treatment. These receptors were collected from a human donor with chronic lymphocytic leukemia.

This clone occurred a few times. The CDR3 region is CASSPGQGAGELFF. CDR3 nucleotides: TGTGCCAGCAGCCCCGGACAGGGGGCCGGGGAGCTGTTTTTT. The chain carries TRBV28 and TRBJ2-2; 10 bases are shared with TRBD1. V dropped 6 bases and J dropped 6; count of bases not matched to a gene: 4. Germline CDR1 and CDR2: MDHEN and SYDVKM. CDR3 length: 14 residues.

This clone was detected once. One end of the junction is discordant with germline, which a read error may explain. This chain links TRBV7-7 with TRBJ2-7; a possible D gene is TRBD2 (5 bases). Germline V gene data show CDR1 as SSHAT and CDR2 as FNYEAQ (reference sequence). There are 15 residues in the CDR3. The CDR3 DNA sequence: TGTGCTAGCAGCTTATATCCCGCGGGTCCCTACGAGCAGTACTTC. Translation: CASSLYPAGPYEQYF.

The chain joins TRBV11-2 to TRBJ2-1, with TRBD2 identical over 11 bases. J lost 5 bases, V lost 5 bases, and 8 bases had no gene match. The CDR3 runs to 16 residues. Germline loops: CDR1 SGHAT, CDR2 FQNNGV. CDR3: CASSPNSGGANNEQFF. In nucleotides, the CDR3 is TGTGCCAGCAGCCCCAATAGCGGGGGGGCAAACAATGAGCAGTTCTTC.

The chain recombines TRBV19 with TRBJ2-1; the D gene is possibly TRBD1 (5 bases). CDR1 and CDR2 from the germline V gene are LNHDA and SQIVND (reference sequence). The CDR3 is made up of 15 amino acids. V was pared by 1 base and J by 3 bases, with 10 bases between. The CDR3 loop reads CASSIGRGFYNEQFF. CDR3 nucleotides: TGTGCCAGTAGTATAGGTAGGGGCTTCTACAATGAGCAGTTCTTC.

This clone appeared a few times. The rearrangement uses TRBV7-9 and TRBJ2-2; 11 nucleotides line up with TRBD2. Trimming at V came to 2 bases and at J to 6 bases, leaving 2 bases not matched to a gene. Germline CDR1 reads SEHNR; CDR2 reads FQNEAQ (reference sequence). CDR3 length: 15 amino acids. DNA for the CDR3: TGTGCCAGCAGCTTAACTAGCGGGAGTTCCGGGGAGCTGTTTTTT. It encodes CASSLTSGSSGELFF.

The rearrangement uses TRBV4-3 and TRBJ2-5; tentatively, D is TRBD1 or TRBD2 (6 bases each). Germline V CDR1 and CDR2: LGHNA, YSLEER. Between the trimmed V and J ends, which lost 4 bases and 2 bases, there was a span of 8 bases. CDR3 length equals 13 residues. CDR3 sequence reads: CASSRGAQETQYF. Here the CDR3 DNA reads TGCGCCAGCAGCCGGGGGGCACAAGAGACCCAGTACTTC.

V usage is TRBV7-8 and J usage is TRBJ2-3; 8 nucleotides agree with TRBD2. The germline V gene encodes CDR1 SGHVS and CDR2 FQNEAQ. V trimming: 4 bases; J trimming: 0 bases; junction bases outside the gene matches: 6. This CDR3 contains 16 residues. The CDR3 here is CASSWTGGASTDTQYF. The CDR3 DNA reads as TGTGCCAGCAGCTGGACCGGGGGGGCTAGCACAGATACGCAGTATTTT.

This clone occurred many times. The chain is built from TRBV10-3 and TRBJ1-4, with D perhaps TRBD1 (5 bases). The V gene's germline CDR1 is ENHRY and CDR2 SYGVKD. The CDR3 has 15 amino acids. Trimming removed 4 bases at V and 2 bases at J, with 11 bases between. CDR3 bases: TGTGCCATCAGTGTAGGGACCGCGACTAATGAAAAACTGTTTTTT. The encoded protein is CAISVGTATNEKLFF.

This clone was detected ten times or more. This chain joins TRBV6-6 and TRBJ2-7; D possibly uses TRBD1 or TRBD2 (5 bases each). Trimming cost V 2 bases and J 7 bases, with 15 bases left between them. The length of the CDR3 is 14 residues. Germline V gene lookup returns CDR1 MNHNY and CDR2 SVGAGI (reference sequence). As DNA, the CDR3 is TGTGCCAGCAGTTACCAGGGACCGCCGGGGGAGCAGTACTTC. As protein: CASSYQGPPGEQYF.

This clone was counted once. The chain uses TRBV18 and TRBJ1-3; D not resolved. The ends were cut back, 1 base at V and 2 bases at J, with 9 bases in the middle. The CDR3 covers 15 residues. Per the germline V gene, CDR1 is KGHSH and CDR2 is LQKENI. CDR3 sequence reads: CASSPQGVTGNTIYF. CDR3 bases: TGTGCCAGCTCACCACAGGGCGTCACTGGAAACACCATATATTTT.

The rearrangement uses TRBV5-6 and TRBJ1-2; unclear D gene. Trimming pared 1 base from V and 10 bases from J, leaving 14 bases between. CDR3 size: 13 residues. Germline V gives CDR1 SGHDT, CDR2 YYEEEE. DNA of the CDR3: TGTGCCAGCAGCTTGCCTACAGCCTGGATCTACACCTTC. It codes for CASSLPTAWIYTF.

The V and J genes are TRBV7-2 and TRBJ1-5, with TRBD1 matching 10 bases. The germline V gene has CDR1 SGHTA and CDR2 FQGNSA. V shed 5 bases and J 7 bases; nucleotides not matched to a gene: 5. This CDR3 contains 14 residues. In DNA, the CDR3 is TGTGCCAGCAGCCCCTGGACAGGGGGGCAGCCCCAGCATTTT. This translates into CASSPWTGGQPQHF.

The CDR3 is CASSARTGGDSPLHF. The CDR3 DNA follows: TGTGCCAGCAGTGCCAGGACAGGGGGAGATTCACCCCTCCACTTT. The V call is TRBV6-1, the J call TRBJ1-6, with TRBD1 matching 10 bases. CDR3 length: 15 residues. V shed 4 bases and J 8 bases; nucleotides not matched to a gene: 5. Germline loops: CDR1 MNHNS, CDR2 SASEGT.

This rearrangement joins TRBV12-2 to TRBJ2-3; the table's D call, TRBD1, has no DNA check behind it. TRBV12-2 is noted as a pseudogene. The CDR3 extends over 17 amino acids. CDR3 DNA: TGTGCAAGTCGCTTAGCGCAAGGACAGGGGGCACCAGATACGCAGTATTTT. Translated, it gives CASRLAQGQGAPDTQYF.

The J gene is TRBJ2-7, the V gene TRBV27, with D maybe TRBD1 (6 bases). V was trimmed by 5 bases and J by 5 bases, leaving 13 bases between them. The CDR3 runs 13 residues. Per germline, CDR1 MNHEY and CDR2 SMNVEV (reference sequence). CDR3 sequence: CASSIRDTDEQYF. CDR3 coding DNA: TGTGCCAGCAGTATACGGGACACCGACGAGCAGTACTTC.

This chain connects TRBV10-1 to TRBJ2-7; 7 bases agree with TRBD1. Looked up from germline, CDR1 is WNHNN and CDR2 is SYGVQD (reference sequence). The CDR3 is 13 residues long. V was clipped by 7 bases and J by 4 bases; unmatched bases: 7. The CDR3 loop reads CASTGTESYEQYF. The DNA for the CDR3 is TGCGCCAGCACCGGGACAGAGAGTTACGAGCAGTACTTC.

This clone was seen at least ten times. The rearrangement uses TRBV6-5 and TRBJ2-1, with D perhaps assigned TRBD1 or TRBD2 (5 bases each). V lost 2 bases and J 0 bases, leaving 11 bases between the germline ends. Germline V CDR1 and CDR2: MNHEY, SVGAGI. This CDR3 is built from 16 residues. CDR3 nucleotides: TGTGCCAGCAGTTACACGGGGCGAGCCTCCTACAATGAGCAGTTCTTC. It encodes CASSYTGRASYNEQFF.

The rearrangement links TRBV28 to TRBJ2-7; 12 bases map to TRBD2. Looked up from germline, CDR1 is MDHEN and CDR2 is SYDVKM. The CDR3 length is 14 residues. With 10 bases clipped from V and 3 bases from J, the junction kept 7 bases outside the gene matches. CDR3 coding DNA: TGTGCCACCCTAGCGGGAGGGGGCTTCTACGAGCAGTACTTC. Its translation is CATLAGGGFYEQYF.

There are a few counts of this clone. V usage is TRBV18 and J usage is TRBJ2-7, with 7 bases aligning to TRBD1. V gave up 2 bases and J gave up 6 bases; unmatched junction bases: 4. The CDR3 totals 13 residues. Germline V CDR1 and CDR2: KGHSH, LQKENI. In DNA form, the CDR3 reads TGTGCCAGCTCACCAGTGACAGGGCTCGAGCAGTACTTC. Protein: CASSPVTGLEQYF.

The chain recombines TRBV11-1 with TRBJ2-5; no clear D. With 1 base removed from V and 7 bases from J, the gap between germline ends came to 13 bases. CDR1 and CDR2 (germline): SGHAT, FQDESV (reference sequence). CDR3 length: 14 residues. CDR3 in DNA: TGTGCCAGCAGCTTAGAGGCCCCCTGGGGGACCCAGTACTTC. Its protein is CASSLEAPWGTQYF.

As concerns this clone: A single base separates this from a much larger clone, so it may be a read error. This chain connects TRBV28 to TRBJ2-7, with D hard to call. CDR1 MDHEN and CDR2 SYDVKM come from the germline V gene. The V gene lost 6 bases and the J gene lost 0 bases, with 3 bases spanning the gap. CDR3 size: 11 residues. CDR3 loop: CASRRSYEQYF. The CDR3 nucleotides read TGTGCCAGCAGGCGCTCCTACGAGCAGTACTTC.

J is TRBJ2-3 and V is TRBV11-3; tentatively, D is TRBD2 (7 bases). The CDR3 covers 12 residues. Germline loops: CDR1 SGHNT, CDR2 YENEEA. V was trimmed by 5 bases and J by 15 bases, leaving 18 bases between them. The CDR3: CASSPPGGPPYF. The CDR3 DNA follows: TGTGCCAGCAGCCCCCCCGGGGGGCCTCCTTATTTT.